The clone carrying this TCR beta chain was seen only a few times. The entry originates in a study of blood T cell repertoires in COVID-19. In the study overall: Sites in the United States, Italy and Spain provided acute and convalescent COVID-19 samples. Sample material is recorded as cDNA or gDNA derived from T cells, B-cell-depleted T cells, or PBMCs.

In the original analysis: Estimated nucleated cell counts came from reference gene primer amplification. The repertoire was sequenced with immunoSEQ multiplex PCR; TCRdb's copy has only in-frame clones and lacks some. V and J calls and clone size follow that table, whereas D and trimming were derived from the DNA. The sample records around 120,000 clones, roughly 71% being singletons. Trimming removed 0 bases from V and 5 bases from J, with 9 bases in between. Germline CDR1 SGHNT, CDR2 YYREEE (reference sequence). This CDR3 comprises 13 residues. Sequenced: peripheral blood. The gene calls are TRBV5-4 and TRBJ2-7, with a tentative D call TRBD2 (5 bases). The receptor comes from a man older than 75 with acute or convalescent COVID-19. The DNA for the CDR3 is TGTGCCAGCAGCTTGGTGTGGGAGAACGAGCAGTACTTC. Translation: CASSLVWENEQYF.